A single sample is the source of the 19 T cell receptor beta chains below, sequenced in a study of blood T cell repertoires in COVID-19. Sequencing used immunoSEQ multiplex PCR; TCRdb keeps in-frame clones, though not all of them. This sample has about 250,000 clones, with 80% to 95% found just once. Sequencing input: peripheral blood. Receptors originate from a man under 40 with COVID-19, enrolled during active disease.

The CDR3 loop reads CASSWRDRAPYNEQFF. DNA of the CDR3: TGCGCCAGCAGCTGGAGAGACAGGGCCCCCTACAATGAGCAGTTCTTC. The chain is built from TRBV5-1 and TRBJ2-1; 7 nucleotides line up with TRBD1. With V trimmed by 3 bases and J by 2 bases, 8 bases remained unmatched. Germline CDR1 reads SGHRS; CDR2 reads YFSETQ. The CDR3 spans 16 residues.

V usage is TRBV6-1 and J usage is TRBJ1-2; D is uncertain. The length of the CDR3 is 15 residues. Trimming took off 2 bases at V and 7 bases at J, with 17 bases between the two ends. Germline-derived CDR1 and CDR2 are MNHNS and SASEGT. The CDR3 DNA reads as TGTGCCAGCAGTGAATCGCGCACGGAAGGAGGTGGCTACACCTTC. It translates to CASSESRTEGGGYTF.

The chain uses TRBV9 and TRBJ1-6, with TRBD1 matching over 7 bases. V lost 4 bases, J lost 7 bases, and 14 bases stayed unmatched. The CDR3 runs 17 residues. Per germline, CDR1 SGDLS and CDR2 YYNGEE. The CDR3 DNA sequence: TGTGCCAGCAGCCCGCGTAGTATATGGGGACAGAATTCACCCCTCCACTTT. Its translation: CASSPRSIWGQNSPLHF.

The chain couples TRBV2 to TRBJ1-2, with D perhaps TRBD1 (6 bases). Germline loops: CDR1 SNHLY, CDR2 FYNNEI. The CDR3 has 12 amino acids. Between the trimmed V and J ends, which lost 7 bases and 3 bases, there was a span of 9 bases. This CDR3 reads CASTGDDYGYTF. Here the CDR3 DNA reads TGTGCCAGCACAGGGGACGACTATGGCTACACCTTC.

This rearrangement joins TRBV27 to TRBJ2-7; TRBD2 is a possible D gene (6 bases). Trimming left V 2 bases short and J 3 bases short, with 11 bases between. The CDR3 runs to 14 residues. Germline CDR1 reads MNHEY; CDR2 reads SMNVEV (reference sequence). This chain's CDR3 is CASSLTGEFYEQYF. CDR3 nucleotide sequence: TGTGCCAGCAGTTTAACGGGGGAGTTCTACGAGCAGTACTTC.

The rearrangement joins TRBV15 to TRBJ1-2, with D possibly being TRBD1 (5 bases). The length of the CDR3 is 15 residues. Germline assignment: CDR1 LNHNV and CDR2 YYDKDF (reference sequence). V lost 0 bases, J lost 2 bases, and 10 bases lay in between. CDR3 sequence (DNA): TGTGCCACCAGCAGAGACCCCGACAGCAACTATGGCTACACCTTC. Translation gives CATSRDPDSNYGYTF.

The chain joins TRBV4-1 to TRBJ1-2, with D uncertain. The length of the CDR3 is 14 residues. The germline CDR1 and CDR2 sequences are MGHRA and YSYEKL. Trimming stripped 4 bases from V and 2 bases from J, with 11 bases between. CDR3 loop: CASSPPRQNYGYTF. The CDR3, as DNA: TGCGCCAGCAGCCCCCCGCGGCAAAACTATGGCTACACCTTC.

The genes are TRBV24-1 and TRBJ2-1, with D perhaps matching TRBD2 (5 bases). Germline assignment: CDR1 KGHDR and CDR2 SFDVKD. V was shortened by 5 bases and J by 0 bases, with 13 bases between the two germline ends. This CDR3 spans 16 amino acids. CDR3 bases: TGTGCCACCAGTGGGGGTGCGGGTAGCTCCTACAATGAGCAGTTCTTC. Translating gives CATSGGAGSSYNEQFF.

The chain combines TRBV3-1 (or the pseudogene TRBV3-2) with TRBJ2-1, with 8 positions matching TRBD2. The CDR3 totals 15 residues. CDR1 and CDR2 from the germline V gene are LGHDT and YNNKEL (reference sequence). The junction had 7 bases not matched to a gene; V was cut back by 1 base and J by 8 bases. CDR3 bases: TGTGCCAGCAGCCAAGCGGGGGGGCCTCGGGATGAGCAGTTCTTC. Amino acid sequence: CASSQAGGPRDEQFF.

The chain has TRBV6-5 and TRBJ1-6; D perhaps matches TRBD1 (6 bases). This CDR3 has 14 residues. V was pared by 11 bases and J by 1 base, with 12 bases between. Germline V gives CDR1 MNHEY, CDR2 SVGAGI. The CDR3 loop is CAASQGSYNSPLHF. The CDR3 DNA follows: TGTGCCGCCTCCCAGGGGTCCTATAATTCACCCCTCCACTTT.

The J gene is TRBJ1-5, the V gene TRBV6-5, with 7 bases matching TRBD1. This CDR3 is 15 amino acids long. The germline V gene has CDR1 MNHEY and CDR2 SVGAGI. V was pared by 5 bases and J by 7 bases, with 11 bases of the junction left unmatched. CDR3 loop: CASSPRQGSGQPQHF. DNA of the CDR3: TGTGCCAGCAGTCCCCGACAGGGTTCAGGGCAGCCCCAGCATTTT.

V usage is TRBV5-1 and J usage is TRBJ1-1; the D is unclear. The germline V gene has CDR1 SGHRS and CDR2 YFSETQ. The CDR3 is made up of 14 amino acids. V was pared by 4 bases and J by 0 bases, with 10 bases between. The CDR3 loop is CASSRESLNTEAFF. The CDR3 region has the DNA TGCGCCAGCAGCCGAGAAAGCCTGAACACTGAAGCTTTCTTT.

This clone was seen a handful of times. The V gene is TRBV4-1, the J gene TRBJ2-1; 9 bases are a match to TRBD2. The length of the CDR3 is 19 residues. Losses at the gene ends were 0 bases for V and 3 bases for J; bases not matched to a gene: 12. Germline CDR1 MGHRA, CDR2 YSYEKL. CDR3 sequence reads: CASSQELIAGANYYNEQFF. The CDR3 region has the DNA TGCGCCAGCAGCCAAGAATTAATAGCGGGGGCCAACTACTACAATGAGCAGTTCTTC.

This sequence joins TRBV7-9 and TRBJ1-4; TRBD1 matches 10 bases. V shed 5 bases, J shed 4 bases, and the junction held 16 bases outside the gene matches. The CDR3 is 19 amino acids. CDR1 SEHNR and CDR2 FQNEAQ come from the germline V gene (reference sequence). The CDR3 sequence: CASSPPPGQGSRYNEKLFF. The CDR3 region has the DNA TGTGCCAGCAGCCCACCACCGGGACAGGGGTCTCGTTATAATGAAAAACTGTTTTTT.

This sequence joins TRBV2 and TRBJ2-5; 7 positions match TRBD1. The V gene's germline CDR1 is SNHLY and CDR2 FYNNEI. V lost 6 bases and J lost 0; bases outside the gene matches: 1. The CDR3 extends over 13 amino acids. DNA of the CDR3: TGTGCCAGCAGCGGACAGGACCAAGAGACCCAGTACTTC. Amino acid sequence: CASSGQDQETQYF.

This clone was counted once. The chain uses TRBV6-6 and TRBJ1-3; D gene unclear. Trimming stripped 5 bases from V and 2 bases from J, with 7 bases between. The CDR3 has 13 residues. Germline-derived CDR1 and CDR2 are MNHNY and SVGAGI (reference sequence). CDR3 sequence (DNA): TGTGCCAGCAGTGGCCTTACTGGAAACACCATATATTTT. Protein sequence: CASSGLTGNTIYF.

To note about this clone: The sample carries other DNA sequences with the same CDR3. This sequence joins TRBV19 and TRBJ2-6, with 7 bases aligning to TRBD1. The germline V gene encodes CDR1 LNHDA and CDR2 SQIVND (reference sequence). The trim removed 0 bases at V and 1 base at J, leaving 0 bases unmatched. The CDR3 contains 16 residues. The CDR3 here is CASSIDRGSGANVLTF. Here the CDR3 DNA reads TGTGCCAGTAGTATAGACAGGGGGTCTGGGGCCAACGTCCTGACTTTC.

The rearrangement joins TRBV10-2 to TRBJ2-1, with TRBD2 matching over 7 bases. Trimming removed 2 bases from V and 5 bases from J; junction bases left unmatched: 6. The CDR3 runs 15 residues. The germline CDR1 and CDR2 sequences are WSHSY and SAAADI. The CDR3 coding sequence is TGCGCCAGCAGTGAGAATGTGGGACTACACAATGAGCAGTTCTTC. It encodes CASSENVGLHNEQFF.

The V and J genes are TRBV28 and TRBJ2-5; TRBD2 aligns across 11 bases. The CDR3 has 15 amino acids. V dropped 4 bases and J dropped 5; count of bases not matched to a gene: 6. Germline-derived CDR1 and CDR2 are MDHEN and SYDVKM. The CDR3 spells CASSSTSGGWETQYF. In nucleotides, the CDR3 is TGTGCCAGCAGTTCTACTAGCGGGGGTTGGGAGACCCAGTACTTC.